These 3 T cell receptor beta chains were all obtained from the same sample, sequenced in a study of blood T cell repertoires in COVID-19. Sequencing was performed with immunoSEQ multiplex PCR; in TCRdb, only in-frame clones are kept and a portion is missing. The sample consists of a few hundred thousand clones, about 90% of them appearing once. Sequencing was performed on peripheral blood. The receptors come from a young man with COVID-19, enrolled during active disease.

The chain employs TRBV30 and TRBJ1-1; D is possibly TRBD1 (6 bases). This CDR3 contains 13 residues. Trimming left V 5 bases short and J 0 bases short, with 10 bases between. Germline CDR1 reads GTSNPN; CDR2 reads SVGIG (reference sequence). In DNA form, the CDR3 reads TGTGCCTGGGGAACAGGGTTGAACACTGAAGCTTTCTTT. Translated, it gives CAWGTGLNTEAFF. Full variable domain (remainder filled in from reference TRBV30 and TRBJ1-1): SQTIHQWPATLVQPVGSPLSLECTVEGTSNPNLYWYRQAAGRGLQLLFYSVGIGQISSEVPQNLSASRPQDRQFILSSKKLLLSDSGFYLCAWGTGLNTEAFFGQGTRLTVV.

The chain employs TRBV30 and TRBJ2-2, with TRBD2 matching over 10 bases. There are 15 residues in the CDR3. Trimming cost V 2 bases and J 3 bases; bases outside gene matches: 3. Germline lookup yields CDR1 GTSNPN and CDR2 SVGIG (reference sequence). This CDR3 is CAWSQAGGYTGELFF. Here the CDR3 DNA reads TGTGCCTGGAGTCAAGCGGGAGGGTACACCGGGGAGCTGTTTTTT.

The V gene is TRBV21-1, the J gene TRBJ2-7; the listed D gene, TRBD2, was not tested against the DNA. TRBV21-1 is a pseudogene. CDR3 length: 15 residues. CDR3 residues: CASSKKTSKYNEQYF. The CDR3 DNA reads TGTGCCAGCAGCAAAAAGACTAGCAAGTACAATGAGCAGTACTTC.